One sample yielded the 27 T cell receptor beta chains listed below, sequenced in a study of T cell responses to AZD1222 COVID-19 vaccine. Produced via immunoSEQ multiplex PCR; TCRdb's table is partial and in-frame only. Of about 130,000 clones listed, 80% to 90% are singletons. Sequenced here: peripheral blood, sampled on day 0 of AZD1222 vaccination. The receptor set was obtained from an adult in good health.

This chain uses TRBV10-1 with TRBJ1-4; D unresolved. The CDR3 consists of 14 residues. V lost 4 bases and J 0 bases, leaving 6 bases between the germline ends. From germline, CDR1 is WNHNN and CDR2 SYGVQD (reference sequence). The CDR3 DNA follows: TGCGCCAGCAGTGGCGGGGCAACTAATGAAAAACTGTTTTTT. Protein sequence: CASSGGATNEKLFF.

V and J are TRBV18 and TRBJ2-2; D is unresolved. The germline gives CDR1 KGHSH, CDR2 LQKENI. Trimming took off 6 bases at V and 0 bases at J, with 14 bases between the two ends. The length of the CDR3 is 16 residues. The CDR3 region is CASSPVGWANTGELFF. The CDR3, as DNA: TGTGCCAGCTCGCCTGTAGGCTGGGCGAACACCGGGGAGCTGTTTTTT.

V and J are TRBV25-1 and TRBJ1-1; a possible D gene is TRBD1 (5 bases). This CDR3 region has 15 residues. Between the trimmed V and J ends, which lost 1 base and 2 bases, there was a span of 11 bases. Germline V gene data show CDR1 as MGHDK and CDR2 as SYGVNS. The CDR3 nucleotides are TGTGCCAGCAGTGAATTACAGGAGATCAACACTGAAGCTTTCTTT. The encoded protein is CASSELQEINTEAFF.

This chain connects TRBV19 to TRBJ1-1; weak D call: TRBD1 (5 bases). This CDR3 contains 15 residues. CDR1 is LNHDA, CDR2 SQIVND, per germline (reference sequence). With 5 bases removed from V and 0 bases from J, the gap between germline ends came to 13 bases. The CDR3 DNA reads TGTGCCAGTAGTGTCGTGGGGACGTTGAACACTGAAGCTTTCTTT. Amino acids: CASSVVGTLNTEAFF.

Notes on this clone: This same CDR3 is encoded by further DNA sequences in the sample. J is TRBJ2-7 and V is TRBV7-6; 11 bases are shared with TRBD1. The CDR3 contains 14 residues. CDR1 SGHVS and CDR2 FNYEAQ come from the germline V gene. V lost 5 bases, J lost 2 bases, and 2 bases stayed unmatched. CDR3 nucleotide sequence: TGTGCCAGCAGCCTGGGACAGGGGGCCTACGAGCAGTACTTC. Translated: CASSLGQGAYEQYF.

This clone was observed a few times. This chain uses TRBV7-8 with TRBJ1-2; 7 nucleotides line up with TRBD1. The CDR3 is 14 residues long. Trimming removed 5 bases from V and 2 bases from J; junction bases left unmatched: 5. Germline V gives CDR1 SGHVS, CDR2 FQNEAQ. The CDR3: CASSLGQRNYGYTF. The CDR3 DNA reads TGTGCCAGCAGCCTGGGACAGAGAAACTATGGCTACACCTTC.

The J gene is TRBJ2-5, the V gene TRBV25-1, with TRBD2 matching over 9 bases. The ends lost 4 bases at V and 4 bases at J; junction bases unmatched: 7. Germline values: CDR1 MGHDK, CDR2 SYGVNS. The CDR3 length is 15 residues. As DNA, the CDR3 is TGTGCCAGCAGTGTATTAGCGGGAGTCGCAGAGACCCAGTACTTC. It translates to CASSVLAGVAETQYF.

This clone was seen more than once but under ten times. The V and J genes are TRBV9 and TRBJ2-7, with D perhaps matching TRBD1 or TRBD2 (5 bases each). The germline V gene encodes CDR1 SGDLS and CDR2 YYNGEE. V dropped 3 bases and J dropped 0 bases, with 10 bases sitting between them. The CDR3 runs to 14 residues. The CDR3 loop reads CASSARDPSYEQYF. The CDR3, as DNA: TGTGCCAGCAGCGCTCGGGACCCCTCCTACGAGCAGTACTTC. Full variable domain (missing parts from reference TRBV9 and TRBJ2-7): DSGVTQTPKHLITATGQRVTLRCSPRSGDLSVYWYQQSLDQGLQFLIQYYNGEERAKGNILERFSAQQFPDLHSELNLSSLELGDSALYFCASSARDPSYEQYFGPGTRLTVT.

This clone has more than one count but fewer than ten. This chain connects TRBV9 to TRBJ1-2, with unresolved D. The CDR3 is 15 residues long. Germline lookup yields CDR1 SGDLS and CDR2 YYNGEE. V lost 3 bases, J lost 5 bases, and 17 bases lay in between. DNA for the CDR3: TGTGCCAGCAGCGGACCTCCGTTCCTTACATATGGCTACACCTTC. Its translation: CASSGPPFLTYGYTF.

CDR3 in amino acids: CSVASGGSITEAFF. The CDR3 DNA reads TGCAGCGTTGCTTCAGGGGGCTCGATCACTGAAGCTTTCTTT. The chain employs TRBV29-1 and TRBJ1-1, with TRBD1 identical over 8 bases. The V gene's germline CDR1 is SQVTM and CDR2 ANQGSEA. CDR3 length: 14 residues. Trimming took 4 bases from V and 4 from J; bases not matched to a gene: 8.

The V gene is TRBV5-6, the J gene TRBJ2-3, with a weak D call TRBD1 (6 bases). Trimming pared 1 base from V and 3 bases from J, leaving 6 bases between. The germline V gene has CDR1 SGHDT and CDR2 YYEEEE. The CDR3 extends over 13 amino acids. The CDR3 coding sequence is TGTGCCAGCAGCTTGCAGGGGACAGATACGCAGTATTTT. Protein: CASSLQGTDTQYF. Looking up the rest from reference TRBV5-6 and TRBJ2-3 gives the full variable domain: DAGVTQSPTHLIKTRGQQVTLRCSPKSGHDTVSWYQQALGQGPQFIFQYYEEEERQRGNFPDRFSGHQFPNYSSELNVNALLLGDSALYLCASSLQGTDTQYFGPGTRLTVL.

This clone was counted between two and nine times. The chain employs TRBV3-1 (or the pseudogene TRBV3-2) and TRBJ2-2; the D gene could be TRBD1 or TRBD2 (6 bases each). Trimming removed 5 bases at V and 7 bases at J, with 20 bases between. The germline CDR1 and CDR2 sequences are LGHDT and YNNKEL (reference sequence). The CDR3 sequence is 16 residues long. The chain's CDR3 is CASSRLGGHLNGELFF. The CDR3, as DNA: TGTGCCAGCAGCAGACTAGGGGGGCATTTGAACGGGGAGCTGTTTTTT.

V usage is TRBV28 and J usage is TRBJ1-1, with D unresolved. The CDR3 has 15 amino acids. V dropped 5 bases and J dropped 1 base, with 14 bases sitting between them. The V gene's germline CDR1 is MDHEN and CDR2 SYDVKM. In nucleotides, the CDR3 is TGTGCCAGCAGTCCCCCAATAAGTGGGAACACTGAAGCTTTCTTT. Translating gives CASSPPISGNTEAFF.

The V and J genes are TRBV6-6 and TRBJ2-7; D ambiguous. Germline V CDR1 and CDR2: MNHNY, SVGAGI (reference sequence). The germline V and J ends were trimmed by 4 bases and 3 bases, with 13 bases remaining between them. The CDR3 spans 14 residues. Here the CDR3 DNA reads TGTGCCAGCAGTTCCCCGACGGAGAACTACGAGCAGTACTTC. It is translated as CASSSPTENYEQYF.

The chain couples TRBV4-2 to TRBJ1-1; D unresolved. With 0 bases removed from V and 1 base from J, the gap between germline ends came to 12 bases. CDR3 length equals 16 residues. Germline V gene data show CDR1 as LGHNA and CDR2 as YNFKEQ. CDR3 DNA sequence: TGTGCCAGCAGCCAAGAGATGAGGGTGGGGAACACTGAAGCTTTCTTT. As protein: CASSQEMRVGNTEAFF.

This chain uses TRBV27 with TRBJ2-7; 11 nucleotides align to TRBD2. CDR1 MNHEY and CDR2 SMNVEV come from the germline V gene (reference sequence). This CDR3 region has 15 residues. The ends lost 6 bases at V and 4 bases at J; junction bases unmatched: 8. Here the CDR3 reads CASSSELAGAYEQYF. For the CDR3, the DNA is TGTGCCAGCAGCTCGGAACTAGCGGGAGCGTACGAGCAGTACTTC.

This clone appeared once. This sequence joins TRBV4-1 and TRBJ2-2, with 12 bases lining up with TRBD2. The CDR3 covers 17 residues. V lost 5 bases, J lost 0 bases, and 4 bases stayed unmatched. In germline, CDR1 is MGHRA, CDR2 YSYEKL. The CDR3 DNA follows: TGCGCCAGCAGCGTGGCTAGCGGGGGGGCGAACACCGGGGAGCTGTTTTTT. Its translation: CASSVASGGANTGELFF.

The gene calls are TRBV25-1 and TRBJ2-1; D is perhaps TRBD2 (5 bases). Trimming stripped 4 bases from V and 8 bases from J, with 9 bases between. There are 12 residues in the CDR3. CDR1 MGHDK and CDR2 SYGVNS come from the germline V gene. CDR3 protein: CASSGLADEQFF. The CDR3 bases are TGTGCCAGCAGTGGGCTAGCCGATGAGCAGTTCTTC.

The rearrangement uses TRBV5-1 and TRBJ2-2, with D perhaps assigned TRBD1 or TRBD2 (5 bases each). Germline V gives CDR1 SGHRS, CDR2 YFSETQ. The CDR3 sequence is 16 residues long. Deletions cut 4 bases from V and 2 bases from J, with 15 bases between. CDR3 DNA sequence: TGCGCCAGCAGCCTGGCCACGGGACCCAACACCGGGGAGCTGTTTTTT. Translating it yields CASSLATGPNTGELFF.

The V call is TRBV5-4, the J call TRBJ1-3; TRBD1 might be the D (6 bases). CDR1 is SGHNT, CDR2 YYREEE, per germline (reference sequence). The ends were cut back, 3 bases at V and 3 bases at J, with 16 bases in the middle. The CDR3 consists of 16 residues. The CDR3 DNA follows: TGTGCCAGCAGCTCAGGACAGAATCCTCTTGGAAACACCATATATTTT. Its translation is CASSSGQNPLGNTIYF.

The CDR3 reads CASSLVARENQPQHF. The CDR3 coding sequence is TGTGCCAGCAGCTTGGTGGCGCGGGAGAATCAGCCCCAGCATTTT. J is TRBJ1-5 and V is TRBV5-5, with no clear D. CDR3 size: 15 residues. Germline CDR1 SGHKS, CDR2 YYEKEE (reference sequence). Trimming took off 0 bases at V and 4 bases at J, with 11 bases between the two ends.

The chain has TRBV18 and TRBJ1-1; D gene uncertain. Germline CDR1 KGHSH, CDR2 LQKENI. Trimming removed 3 bases at V and 8 bases at J, with 10 bases between. The CDR3 is 12 amino acids. For the CDR3, the DNA is TGTGCCAGCTCACCCAGCCGGATCGAAGCTTTCTTT. As protein: CASSPSRIEAFF.

In this sample, this clone turned up once. The chain combines TRBV10-1 with TRBJ2-1; 14 bases are shared with TRBD2. CDR1 and CDR2 (germline): WNHNN, SYGVQD (reference sequence). This CDR3 contains 16 residues. J gave up 9 bases and V 4 bases, and 8 bases lay outside the gene matches. The CDR3 DNA reads as TGCGCCAGCAGTGTCCCGGGACTAGCGGGAGAGGTTGAGCAGTTCTTC. This translates into CASSVPGLAGEVEQFF.

The chain is built from TRBV29-1 and TRBJ1-2; 9 nucleotides line up with TRBD1. This CDR3 is built from 14 residues. CDR1 is SQVTM, CDR2 ANQGSEA, per germline. V lost 0 bases, J lost 4 bases, and 3 bases stayed unmatched. The CDR3 DNA reads TGCAGCGTTGAAGAACAGGGGGCGATCTATGGCTACACCTTC. Its protein product is CSVEEQGAIYGYTF.

This sequence joins TRBV7-9 and TRBJ1-2; 7 bases are shared with TRBD1. The CDR3 runs to 13 residues. With V trimmed by 3 bases and J by 3 bases, 1 base remained unmatched. Germline CDR1 reads SEHNR; CDR2 reads FQNEAQ (reference sequence). Here the CDR3 DNA reads TGTGCCAGCAGCTTCGGGACAGACTATGGCTACACCTTC. It encodes CASSFGTDYGYTF.

The genes are TRBV5-1 and TRBJ2-3, with a tentative D call TRBD1 (6 bases). The V end lost 4 bases, the J end lost 5 bases, and 17 bases lay between the germline ends. Germline loops: CDR1 SGHRS, CDR2 YFSETQ. The CDR3 has 15 residues. CDR3 DNA sequence: TGCGCCAGCAGCCTTGGATCAGGGGCCGGAGATACGCAGTATTTT. Its protein is CASSLGSGAGDTQYF. Full variable domain (rest looked up from reference TRBV5-1 and TRBJ2-3): KAGVTQTPRYLIKTRGQQVTLSCSPISGHRSVSWYQQTPGQGLQFLFEYFSETQRNKGNFPGRFSGRQFSNSRSEMNVSTLELGDSALYLCASSLGSGAGDTQYFGPGTRLTVL.

This clone occurred once. The gene calls are TRBV28 and TRBJ1-2, with 9 bases identical to TRBD1. Germline V gene data show CDR1 as MDHEN and CDR2 as SYDVKM. The CDR3 extends over 13 amino acids. J gave up 4 bases and V 10 bases, and 7 bases lay outside the gene matches. CDR3 DNA: TGTGCCATTGTACCGGGACAGGGCTATGGCTACACCTTC. The encoded protein is CAIVPGQGYGYTF.